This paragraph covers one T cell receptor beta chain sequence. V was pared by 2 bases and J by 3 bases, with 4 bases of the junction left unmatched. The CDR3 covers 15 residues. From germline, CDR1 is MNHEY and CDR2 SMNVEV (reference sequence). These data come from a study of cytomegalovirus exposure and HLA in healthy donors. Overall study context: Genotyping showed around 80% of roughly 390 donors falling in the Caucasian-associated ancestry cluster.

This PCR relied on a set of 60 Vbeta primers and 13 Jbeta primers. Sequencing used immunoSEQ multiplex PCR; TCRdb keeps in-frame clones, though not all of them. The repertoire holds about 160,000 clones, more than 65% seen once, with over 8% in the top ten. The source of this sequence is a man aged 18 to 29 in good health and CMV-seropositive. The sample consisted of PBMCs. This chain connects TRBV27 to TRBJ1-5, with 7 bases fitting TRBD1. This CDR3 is CASSLPGGDNQPQHF. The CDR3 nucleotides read TGTGCCAGCAGTTTACCAGGGGGAGACAATCAGCCCCAGCATTTT.